The next 22 T cell receptor beta chains were all read from a single sample in a study of beta chain features in type 1 diabetes (dated by TCRdb to between 2017 and 2018). Library preparation used the immunoSEQ multiplex PCR assay. The High Capacity cDNA Reverse Transcription Kit was used to reverse transcribe all of the isolated RNA, meaning that expressed TCRB transcripts were what got sequenced. TCRdb obtained this table from immuneACCESS and retained in-frame rearrangements with V and J assigned. These tables miss some clones; where compared with another copy, unresolved V genes account for less than half of the shortfall, and the remainder is unexplained. Recorded for this sample are 130,000 to 150,000 clones; about 7% of them occurred a single time. The ten largest clones add up to 1.4% of the sample. The sample consisted of central memory CD4+ T cells from blood. The receptors originated from a woman aged 30 to 39 in good health.

DNA of the CDR3: TGTGCCAGCAGTGAAGGGGGACTAGTAAGGCAGTACTTC. Translation: CASSEGGLVRQYF. The rearrangement links TRBV2 to TRBJ2-7; 8 positions match TRBD2. CDR3 length: 13 amino acids. The germline V gene encodes CDR1 SNHLY and CDR2 FYNNEI. Trimming took 1 base from V and 9 from J; bases not matched to a gene: 5. The full variable domain, completed using reference TRBV2 and TRBJ2-7, is EPEVTQTPSHQVTQMGQEVILRCVPISNHLYFYWYRQILGQKVEFLVSFYNNEISEKSEIFDDQFSVERPDGSNFTLKIRSTKLEDSAMYFCASSEGGLVRQYFGPGTRLTVT.

V and J are TRBV6-6 and TRBJ1-5; the D gene is possibly TRBD1 (6 bases). CDR1 is MNHNY and CDR2 is SVGAGI in the germline V gene (reference sequence). Trimming cost V 3 bases and J 5 bases, with 11 bases left between them. This CDR3 is 14 amino acids long. CDR3 DNA: TGTGCCAGCAGTTATAAGAACAGGGATCAGCCCCAGCATTTT. It specifies CASSYKNRDQPQHF.

The V gene is TRBV15, the J gene TRBJ2-1, with a tentative D call TRBD2 (6 bases). CDR1 and CDR2 from the germline V gene are LNHNV and YYDKDF (reference sequence). The CDR3 is 20 residues long. Trimming left V 3 bases short and J 1 base short, with 25 bases between. The CDR3 coding sequence is TGTGCCACCAGCAGGGAGGCGGGGAGAAGGGATACAGATTCCTACAATGAGCAGTTCTTC. Protein sequence: CATSREAGRRDTDSYNEQFF.

V usage is TRBV19 and J usage is TRBJ2-3; 10 bases fit TRBD1. The ends lost 5 bases at V and 3 bases at J; junction bases unmatched: 11. Germline values: CDR1 LNHDA, CDR2 SQIVND (reference sequence). CDR3 length: 17 residues. CDR3 amino acids: CASSLTTGGGWTDTQYF. The CDR3, as DNA: TGTGCCAGTAGTCTAACGACAGGGGGCGGTTGGACAGATACGCAGTATTTT.

The gene calls are TRBV19 and TRBJ1-5, with a weak D call TRBD1 (5 bases). Trimming cost V 5 bases and J 6 bases, with 20 bases left between them. Germline V lookup: CDR1 LNHDA, CDR2 SQIVND (reference sequence). The CDR3 is 16 amino acids. The chain's CDR3 is CASSLNRIESPQPQHF. The CDR3 DNA sequence: TGTGCCAGTAGTCTAAACAGGATCGAGAGCCCTCAGCCCCAGCATTTT.

In its sample, this clone was seen a few times. V usage is TRBV5-4 and J usage is TRBJ2-2; D possibly corresponds to TRBD1 (6 bases). The CDR3 is made up of 14 amino acids. CDR1 is SGHNT and CDR2 is YYREEE in the germline V gene (reference sequence). V lost 4 bases and J lost 7, with 14 bases in between. In nucleotides, the CDR3 is TGTGCCAGCAGCGATGACAGGTTGGGCGGGGAGCTGTTTTTT. Translation gives CASSDDRLGGELFF.

J is TRBJ1-1 and V is TRBV30; perhaps TRBD1 as D (6 bases). Trimming shortened V by 3 bases and J by 7 bases, and 12 bases separated the two germline ends. The CDR3 consists of 12 residues. Per germline, CDR1 GTSNPN and CDR2 SVGIG (reference sequence). The CDR3 here is CAWSADRLEAFF. Written as DNA, the CDR3 is TGTGCCTGGAGCGCGGACAGACTTGAAGCTTTCTTT.

This clone has just a few counts. The chain links TRBV4-3 to TRBJ2-2, with a weak D call TRBD2 (7 bases). Between the trimmed V and J ends, which lost 1 base and 5 bases, there was a span of 14 bases. Germline CDR1 is LGHNA and CDR2 is YSLEER. The CDR3 runs 16 residues. The CDR3 sequence: CASSQVGGGVTGELFF. Here the CDR3 DNA reads TGCGCCAGCAGCCAAGTGGGAGGGGGAGTTACCGGGGAGCTGTTTTTT.

The chain employs TRBV2 and TRBJ1-5; no clear D gene. CDR1 is SNHLY, CDR2 FYNNEI, per germline. The CDR3 is 13 amino acids. Trimming cost V 4 bases and J 11 bases, with 15 bases left between them. The CDR3 sequence: CASSGAPPGSQHF. The DNA of the CDR3 is TGTGCCAGCAGTGGGGCACCACCGGGGTCCCAGCATTTT.

J is TRBJ2-1 and V is TRBV7-2; 13 bases align to TRBD2. The V gene's germline CDR1 is SGHTA and CDR2 FQGNSA. Unmatched junction bases numbered 10, after V lost 4 bases and J lost 4 bases. CDR3 size: 18 residues. Here the CDR3 DNA reads TGTGCCAGCAGCTCTATCGGGACTAGCGGGGTGGGTTACAATGAGCAGTTCTTC. The encoded protein is CASSSIGTSGVGYNEQFF.

In this sample, this clone turned up a few times. J is TRBJ2-1 and V is TRBV5-1, with 8 bases identical to TRBD2. V gave up 2 bases and J gave up 10 bases; unmatched junction bases: 11. Germline lookup yields CDR1 SGHRS and CDR2 YFSETQ. This CDR3 has 15 residues. The CDR3 sequence is CASSFELAVGREQFF. In nucleotides, the CDR3 is TGCGCCAGCAGCTTTGAACTAGCGGTCGGTCGGGAGCAGTTCTTC.

The chain employs TRBV7-9 and TRBJ1-2, with D unclear. In germline, CDR1 is SEHNR, CDR2 FQNEAQ (reference sequence). The CDR3 is 13 residues long. Trimming removed 5 bases at V and 4 bases at J, with 11 bases between. The CDR3 DNA reads TGTGCCAGCAGCCCTAGGGAGGTCTATGGCTACACCTTC. Translating it yields CASSPREVYGYTF.

This clone came up once. This rearrangement joins TRBV6-1 to TRBJ2-6; TRBD1 matches at 7 bases. The length of the CDR3 is 15 residues. The germline gives CDR1 MNHNS, CDR2 SASEGT. V lost 7 bases to trimming and J lost 2 bases; unmatched junction nucleotides: 5. The DNA of the CDR3 is TGTGCCAGCACCCCACAGGGGACTGGGGCCAACGTCCTGACTTTC. Its protein is CASTPQGTGANVLTF.

J is TRBJ1-5 and V is TRBV2; D gene unclear. In germline, CDR1 is SNHLY, CDR2 FYNNEI. The CDR3 runs to 13 residues. Trimming cost V 6 bases and J 5 bases, with 11 bases left between them. CDR3 loop: CASSQQDDQPQHF. The CDR3, as DNA: TGTGCCAGCAGCCAACAAGATGATCAGCCCCAGCATTTT.

This clone showed up just a few times. CDR3 protein: CASSLTEGNEQYF. CDR3 nucleotide sequence: TGTGCCAGCAGCTTAACTGAGGGCAACGAGCAGTACTTC. The V gene is TRBV7-2, the J gene TRBJ2-7, with a weak D call TRBD2 (5 bases). Deletions cut 2 bases from V and 5 bases from J, with 10 bases between. Germline values: CDR1 SGHTA, CDR2 FQGNSA. The length of the CDR3 is 13 residues.

The genes are TRBV15 and TRBJ2-3; TRBD2 agrees at 12 bases. The junction had 5 bases not matched to a gene; V was cut back by 2 bases and J by 5 bases. The CDR3 extends over 16 amino acids. The germline CDR1 and CDR2 sequences are LNHNV and YYDKDF (reference sequence). The CDR3 DNA is TGTGCCACCAGCAGACAGACTAGCGGGAGAGTAGATACGCAGTATTTT. Its translation: CATSRQTSGRVDTQYF.

This clone came up a few times. This chain joins TRBV7-2 and TRBJ2-5; weak D call: TRBD2 (5 bases). From germline, CDR1 is SGHTA and CDR2 FQGNSA. The CDR3 has 14 residues. V dropped 5 bases and J dropped 5 bases, with 15 bases sitting between them. The CDR3 sequence is CASSLVSSGETQYF. The CDR3 bases are TGTGCCAGCAGCCTAGTTTCCTCGGGGGAGACCCAGTACTTC.

Many counts were recorded for this clone. The chain recombines TRBV4-2 with TRBJ2-1, with 9 bases lining up with TRBD2. With V trimmed by 5 bases and J by 9 bases, 11 bases remained unmatched. This CDR3 is built from 15 residues. Germline CDR1 is LGHNA and CDR2 is YNFKEQ. CDR3 sequence: CASSKIAGEGGEQFF. The CDR3 bases are TGTGCCAGCAGCAAAATAGCGGGAGAGGGTGGTGAGCAGTTCTTC.

The sample holds a few counts of this clone. CDR3 nucleotide sequence: TGTGCCAGCAGCTTAAGTGGGGGTGTGTCGGGGGTCAATAACACTGAAGCTTTCTTT. It specifies CASSLSGGVSGVNNTEAFF. V gene TRBV7-3 combines with J gene TRBJ1-1; D possibly corresponds to TRBD1 (5 bases). Germline lookup yields CDR1 SGHTA and CDR2 FQGTGA. This CDR3 is built from 19 residues. V was cut by 1 base and J by 2 bases, with 23 bases left in between. Variable domain in full (rest from reference TRBV7-3 and TRBJ1-1): GAGVSQTPSNKVTEKGKYVELRCDPISGHTALYWYRQSLGQGPEFLIYFQGTGAADDSGLPNDRFFAVRPEGSVSTLKIQRTERGDSAVYLCASSLSGGVSGVNNTEAFFGQGTRLTVV.

CDR3 sequence reads: CASSSSGGPGELFF. The CDR3 DNA reads as TGTGCCAGCAGCTCGTCCGGTGGGCCCGGGGAGCTGTTTTTT. The chain combines TRBV11-2 with TRBJ2-2; no clear D. The CDR3 has 14 residues. V shed 4 bases and J shed 6 bases, with 12 bases lying between them. The germline CDR1 and CDR2 sequences are SGHAT and FQNNGV.

The chain links TRBV11-2 to TRBJ2-3; TRBD2 matches at 9 bases. This CDR3 comprises 11 residues. CDR1 and CDR2 from the germline V gene are SGHAT and FQNNGV. V was pared by 3 bases and J by 11 bases, with 0 bases of the junction left unmatched. The CDR3 sequence is CASSFSGRQYF. CDR3 nucleotide sequence: TGTGCCAGCAGCTTTAGCGGGAGGCAGTATTTT. Looking up the rest from reference TRBV11-2 and TRBJ2-3 gives the full variable domain: EAGVAQSPRYKIIEKRQSVAFWCNPISGHATLYWYQQILGQGPKLLIQFQNNGVVDDSQLPKDRFSAERLKGVDSTLKIQPAKLEDSAVYLCASSFSGRQYFGPGTRLTVL.

The chain is built from TRBV27 and TRBJ1-5; D is unresolved. The V gene's germline CDR1 is MNHEY and CDR2 SMNVEV (reference sequence). V lost 5 bases, J lost 3 bases, and 20 bases lay in between. The CDR3 loop spans 17 amino acids. CDR3 DNA: TGTGCCAGCAGTCCCTCCTCCTACAGATATCCCAATCAGCCCCAGCATTTT. Translated: CASSPSSYRYPNQPQHF.